The 9 T cell receptor beta chains given below trace back to one sample, sequenced in a study of T cells in Graves' hyperthyroidism and ophthalmopathy. Researchers took RNA transcripts and amplified the TCR beta CDR3 regions from them. When the TCR CDR3 underwent first-round RT-PCR, the HTBI primer set was used. MiXCR, applied by TCRdb to the multiplex PCR reads, yields one record per CDR3 protein. The sample has around 250,000 distinct CDR3 sequences, 14% to 15% seen once. Material: blood. These receptors were collected from a woman between 40 and 50 years old with Graves' hyperthyroidism that later progressed to Graves' ophthalmopathy.

This clonotype was counted at least ten times. This chain connects TRBV7-9 to TRBJ2-3; D remains ambiguous. CDR3 length equals 12 residues. Trimming removed 5 bases at V and 6 bases at J, with 9 bases between. CDR1 SEHNR and CDR2 FQNEAQ come from the germline V gene (reference sequence). The CDR3 protein is CASSPYKDTQYF. CDR3 DNA: TGTGCCAGCAGCCCATATAAGGATACGCAGTATTTT.

This clonotype occurred many times. The chain carries TRBV11-2 and TRBJ2-1; TRBD1 matches 7 bases. The V gene's germline CDR1 is SGHAT and CDR2 FQNNGV. Trimming took 3 bases from V and 3 from J; bases not matched to a gene: 11. The length of the CDR3 is 17 residues. The CDR3 loop is CASSLGNRGPLYNEQFF. CDR3 bases: TGTGCCAGCAGCTTGGGGAACAGGGGCCCTCTCTACAATGAGCAGTTCTTC.

The rearrangement uses TRBV28 and TRBJ1-1; the match to TRBD1 covers 7 bases. The CDR3 has 15 residues. V was clipped by 6 bases and J by 6 bases; unmatched bases: 13. Looked up from germline, CDR1 is MDHEN and CDR2 is SYDVKM. This chain's CDR3 is CASRIPGQRAAEAFF. CDR3 DNA sequence: TGTGCCAGCAGGATACCGGGACAGAGGGCCGCTGAAGCTTTCTTT.

In this sample, this clonotype turned up many times. The chain joins TRBV7-3 to TRBJ2-5; D is tentatively TRBD1 or TRBD2 (5 bases each). The CDR3 sequence is 15 residues long. V dropped 0 bases and J dropped 5 bases, with 13 bases sitting between them. The germline V gene encodes CDR1 SGHTA and CDR2 FQGTGA. CDR3 DNA sequence: TGTGCCAGCAGCTTAACGAGGGGCGCGGAGGAGACCCAGTACTTC. Protein product: CASSLTRGAEETQYF. Variable domain in full (rest from reference TRBV7-3 and TRBJ2-5): GAGVSQTPSNKVTEKGKYVELRCDPISGHTALYWYRQSLGQGPEFLIYFQGTGAADDSGLPNDRFFAVRPEGSVSTLKIQRTERGDSAVYLCASSLTRGAEETQYFGPGTRLLVL.

This clonotype was picked up many times. This rearrangement joins TRBV20-1 to TRBJ2-5; the D gene is possibly TRBD2 (6 bases). CDR1 and CDR2 from the germline V gene are DFQATT and SNEGSKA (reference sequence). The CDR3 consists of 14 residues. V lost 6 bases and J 1 base, leaving 15 bases between the germline ends. The CDR3, as DNA: TGCAGTGCCACATTCTGGGACTCCCAAGAGACCCAGTACTTC. Encoded protein: CSATFWDSQETQYF.

There are many counts of this clonotype. V and J are TRBV6-5 and TRBJ1-2, with D maybe TRBD1 (5 bases). Trimming stripped 0 bases from V and 4 bases from J, with 15 bases between. Germline loops: CDR1 MNHEY, CDR2 SVGAGI. The CDR3 loop spans 16 amino acids. The CDR3 spells CASSYSRGYLLYGYTF. Written as DNA, the CDR3 is TGTGCCAGCAGTTACTCGAGGGGTTACCTTCTCTATGGCTACACCTTC.

The CDR3 region has the DNA TGTGCCAGCAGCACCGGGCTCCCCGGGGGCTACGAGCAGTACTTC. Translation gives CASSTGLPGGYEQYF. The chain combines TRBV6-1 with TRBJ2-7; possibly TRBD2 for D (6 bases). The CDR3 loop spans 15 amino acids. CDR1 MNHNS and CDR2 SASEGT come from the germline V gene. V gave up 6 bases and J gave up 3 bases, with 18 bases separating them.

This clonotype occurred a few times. The chain recombines TRBV18 with TRBJ1-3; D remains unclear. The CDR3 consists of 15 residues. CDR1 is KGHSH and CDR2 is LQKENI in the germline V gene. Trimming removed 5 bases from V and 0 bases from J, with 11 bases in between. The CDR3 nucleotides read TGTGCCAGCTCATCTACCCAGGCCTCTGGAAACACCATATATTTT. Translation: CASSSTQASGNTIYF.

This clonotype was seen at least ten times. The chain carries TRBV30 and TRBJ2-1, with 7 positions matching TRBD1. V was pared by 4 bases and J by 2 bases, with 2 bases of the junction left unmatched. This CDR3 is 13 amino acids long. Germline lookup yields CDR1 GTSNPN and CDR2 SVGIG (reference sequence). CDR3: CAWTRGTYNEQFF. Written as DNA, the CDR3 is TGTGCCTGGACCAGGGGGACCTACAATGAGCAGTTCTTC.